This entry features one TCR beta chain sequence. The antigen is undetermined. The record originates from a study of graft-versus-host responses after intestinal transplantation. Study background: Isolated intestinal, liver-intestinal, or multivisceral transplants were what recipients had. Recipients were all induced with anti-thymocyte globulin, then given tacrolimus and steroids for about three years. Points from the study as a whole: High graft-versus-host to host-versus-graft T cell clonal ratios marked allografts of patients with graft-donor macrochimerism. Peak circulating GvH clone levels were associated with early post-transplant HvG declines.

Germline CDR1 reads LGHNT; CDR2 reads FRNRAP. This CDR3 comprises 14 residues. The junction had 5 bases not matched to a gene; V was cut back by 1 base and J by 6 bases. The method was immunoSEQ multiplex PCR; TCRdb's version includes in-frame clones alone and lacks a portion of them. The sample contains about 40,000 clones, under 95% of which appear only once. The sequence derives from a human patient who received an intestinal transplant, so some T cells may come from the graft donor. Source: PBMCs, taken around 43 weeks after intestinal transplant. The V call is TRBV12-5, the J call TRBJ1-2; TRBD1 matches at 7 bases. CDR3 nucleotide sequence: TGTGCTAGTGGTTTGGATACAGGGGTCAATGGCTACACCTTC. Residues: CASGLDTGVNGYTF. Full variable domain (remainder filled in from reference TRBV12-5 and TRBJ1-2): DARVTQTPRHKVTEMGQEVTMRCQPILGHNTVFWYRQTMMQGLELLAYFRNRAPLDDSGMPKDRFSAEMPDATLATLKIQPSEPRDSAVYFCASGLDTGVNGYTFGSGTRLTVV.